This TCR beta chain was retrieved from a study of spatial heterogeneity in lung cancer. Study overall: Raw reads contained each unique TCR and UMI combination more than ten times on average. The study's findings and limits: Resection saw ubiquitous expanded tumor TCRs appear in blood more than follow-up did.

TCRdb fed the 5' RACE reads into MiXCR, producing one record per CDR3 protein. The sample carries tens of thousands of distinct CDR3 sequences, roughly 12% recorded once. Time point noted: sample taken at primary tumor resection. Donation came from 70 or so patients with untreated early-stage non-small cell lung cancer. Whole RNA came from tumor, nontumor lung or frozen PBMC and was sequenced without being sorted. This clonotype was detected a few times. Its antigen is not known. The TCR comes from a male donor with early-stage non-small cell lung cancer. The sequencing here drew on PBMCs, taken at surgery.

CDR3 amino acids: CASSLFGEPIYEQYF. CDR3 in DNA: TGTGCCAGCAGCTTGTTCGGGGAACCAATCTACGAGCAGTACTTC. The J gene is TRBJ2-7, the V gene TRBV5-4; TRBD2 is a possible D gene (5 bases). V was pared by 1 base and J by 3 bases, with 14 bases between. CDR3 size: 15 residues. Germline assignment: CDR1 SGHNT and CDR2 YYREEE (reference sequence).